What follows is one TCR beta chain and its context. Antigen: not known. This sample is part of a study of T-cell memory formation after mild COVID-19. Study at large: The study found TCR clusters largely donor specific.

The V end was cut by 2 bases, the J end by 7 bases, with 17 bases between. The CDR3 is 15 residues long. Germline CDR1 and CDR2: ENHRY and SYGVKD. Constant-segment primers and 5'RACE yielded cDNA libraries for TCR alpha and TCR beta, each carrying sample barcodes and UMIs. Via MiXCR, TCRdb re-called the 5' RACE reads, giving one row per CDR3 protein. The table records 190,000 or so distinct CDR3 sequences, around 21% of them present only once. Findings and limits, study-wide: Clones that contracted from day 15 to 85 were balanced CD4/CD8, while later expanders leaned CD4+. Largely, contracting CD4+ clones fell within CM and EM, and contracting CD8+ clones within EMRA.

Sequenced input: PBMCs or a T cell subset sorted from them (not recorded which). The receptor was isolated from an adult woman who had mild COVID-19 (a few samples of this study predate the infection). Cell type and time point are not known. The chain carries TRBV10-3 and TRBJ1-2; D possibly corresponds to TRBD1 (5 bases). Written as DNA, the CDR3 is TGTGCCATCAGTGAGGAGCGGGGGGTACGGCCTGGCTACACCTTC. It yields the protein CAISEERGVRPGYTF.